This is a list of T cell receptor beta chains from one sample in a study of blood T cell repertoires in COVID-19. Here immunoSEQ multiplex PCR was the method, and the copy in TCRdb shows in-frame clones only, minus some. Of fewer than 200,000 clones listed, 88% are singletons. Sequencing was done on a sample of PBMCs or T cells enriched from blood (not recorded which). All receptors derive from a woman under 30 who had recovered from COVID-19. Both conserved end residues are part of each CDR3. A D gene is named only where the DNA matches it firmly. Only some rows state a clone size, as once, few, many or a class for expanded clones.

J: TRBJ1-1
size: -
V: TRBV25-1
D: TRBD1
CDR3: CASRLTGGTEAFF
DNA: TGTGCCAGCAGACTGACAGGGGGCACTGAAGCTTTCTTT

J: TRBJ1-3
size: -
V: TRBV9
D: -
CDR3: CASSVDLLSGNTIYF
DNA: TGTGCCAGCAGCGTAGATCTTCTCTCTGGAAACACCATATATTTT

J: TRBJ1-5
size: -
V: TRBV28
D: -
CDR3: CASSPLKGLMNQPQHF
DNA: TGTGCCAGCAGTCCCCTTAAGGGGCTGATGAATCAGCCCCAGCATTTT

J: TRBJ2-2
size: -
V: TRBV2
D: -
CDR3: CASSIGQGHGELFF
DNA: TGTGCCAGCAGTATAGGGCAGGGCCACGGGGAGCTGTTTTTT

J: TRBJ2-2
size: -
V: TRBV18
D: TRBD1
CDR3: CATTLQRGPDTGELFF
DNA: TGTGCCACCACACTCCAAAGGGGGCCCGACACCGGGGAGCTGTTTTTT

J: TRBJ1-2
size: -
V: TRBV27
D: TRBD1
CDR3: CASSHRPGQVIYGYTF
DNA: TGTGCCAGCAGTCACCGACCGGGACAGGTGATCTATGGCTACACCTTC

J: TRBJ2-7
size: -
V: TRBV2
D: TRBD2
CDR3: CASSDGGELYEQYF
DNA: TGTGCCAGCAGTGACGGGGGGGAACTCTACGAGCAGTACTTC

J: TRBJ2-5
size: -
V: TRBV6-5
D: TRBD2
CDR3: CASSWGLAGIGETQYF
DNA: TGTGCCAGCAGTTGGGGACTAGCGGGAATTGGGGAGACCCAGTACTTC

J: TRBJ1-2
size: -
V: TRBV29-1
D: -
CDR3: CSVVSGVGPTGSYGYTF
DNA: TGCAGCGTTGTGTCAGGTGTAGGGCCGACGGGAAGCTATGGCTACACCTTC

J: TRBJ2-1
size: -
V: TRBV24-1
D: TRBD2
CDR3: CATSDSPWTSGATNNEQFF
DNA: TGTGCCACCAGTGATTCTCCATGGACTAGCGGGGCGACTAACAATGAGCAGTTCTTC

J: TRBJ2-1
size: -
V: TRBV7-3
D: -
CDR3: CASSLTRSDYNEQFF
DNA: TGTGCCAGCAGCTTAACGAGGAGCGACTACAATGAGCAGTTCTTC

J: TRBJ2-2
size: -
V: TRBV6-5
D: TRBD2
CDR3: CAASGRVKAGELFF
DNA: TGTGCCGCTAGCGGCAGGGTCAAAGCCGGGGAGCTGTTTTTT

J: TRBJ2-5
size: -
V: TRBV11-2
D: -
CDR3: CASSLSWLDGETQYF
DNA: TGTGCCAGCAGCCTGAGTTGGCTAGATGGGGAGACCCAGTACTTC

J: TRBJ2-7
size: -
V: TRBV5-1
D: -
CDR3: CASSLVPGTYEQYF
DNA: TGCGCCAGCAGCTTGGTGCCAGGGACCTACGAGCAGTACTTC

J: TRBJ1-1
size: -
V: TRBV7-9
D: TRBD1
CDR3: CASSPKGATEAFF
DNA: TGTGCCAGCAGCCCCAAGGGGGCTACTGAAGCTTTCTTT

J: TRBJ2-1
size: -
V: TRBV9
D: TRBD2
CDR3: CASSPWTSGYSNEQFF
DNA: TGTGCCAGCAGCCCTTGGACTAGCGGGTATTCCAATGAGCAGTTCTTC

J: TRBJ2-1
size: -
V: TRBV6-1
D: TRBD2
CDR3: CASSELGLAGSVEQFF
DNA: TGTGCCAGCAGTGAACTTGGACTAGCGGGAAGTGTTGAGCAGTTCTTC

J: TRBJ2-1
size: -
V: TRBV7-2
D: TRBD2
CDR3: CASSVLAGDYNEQFF
DNA: TGTGCCAGCAGCGTACTAGCGGGGGACTACAATGAGCAGTTCTTC

J: TRBJ2-1
size: -
V: TRBV30
D: -
CDR3: CAWNRDRGYNEQFF
DNA: TGTGCCTGGAATAGAGACAGAGGCTACAATGAGCAGTTCTTC

J: TRBJ1-5
size: -
V: TRBV28
D: -
CDR3: CAIRQVSNQPQHF
DNA: TGTGCCATTAGACAGGTTAGCAATCAGCCCCAGCATTTT

J: TRBJ2-1
size: -
V: TRBV28
D: -
CDR3: CASSSQYRDTLGNEQFF
DNA: TGTGCCAGCAGTTCCCAGTACCGGGACACCCTGGGGAATGAGCAGTTCTTC

J: TRBJ2-1
size: -
V: TRBV25-1
D: TRBD2
CDR3: CASSEYGLAADNEQFF
DNA: TGTGCCAGCAGTGAATACGGACTAGCGGCTGACAATGAGCAGTTCTTC

J: TRBJ2-7
size: -
V: TRBV5-1
D: -
CDR3: CASSTDQDSYEQYF
DNA: TGCGCCAGCAGCACCGACCAGGATTCCTACGAGCAGTACTTC

J: TRBJ2-1
size: -
V: TRBV11-2
D: TRBD2
CDR3: CASSLAGPSYNEQFF
DNA: TGTGCCAGCAGTCTAGCGGGACCCTCCTACAATGAGCAGTTCTTC

J: TRBJ1-1
size: -
V: TRBV19
D: -
CDR3: CASSTFGGAEAFF
DNA: TGTGCCAGTAGTACTTTTGGAGGCGCTGAAGCTTTCTTT

J: TRBJ2-3
size: few
V: TRBV2
D: TRBD2
CDR3: CASDQNLAGDTQYF
DNA: TGTGCCAGCGATCAAAATCTAGCGGGGGATACGCAGTATTTT

J: TRBJ1-1
size: -
V: TRBV3-1/TRBV3-2
D: TRBD1
CDR3: CASSQLNRGSVLDTEAFF
DNA: TGTGCCAGCAGCCAATTGAACAGGGGGTCGGTCCTGGACACTGAAGCTTTCTTT

J: TRBJ1-2
size: -
V: TRBV7-2
D: -
CDR3: CASSLHGGTPSYGYTF
DNA: TGTGCCAGCAGCTTACATGGTGGGACACCCTCCTATGGCTACACCTTC

J: TRBJ2-4
size: -
V: TRBV4-3
D: TRBD1
CDR3: CASSQEPGQASGIQYF
DNA: TGCGCCAGCAGCCAAGAGCCGGGACAGGCTTCTGGCATTCAGTACTTC

J: TRBJ1-1
size: -
V: TRBV10-3
D: TRBD1
CDR3: CAISESGQGMGTEAFF
DNA: TGTGCCATCAGTGAGTCCGGACAGGGGATGGGCACTGAAGCTTTCTTT

J: TRBJ2-3
size: -
V: TRBV19
D: TRBD2
CDR3: CASSIDIAGGTDTQYF
DNA: TGTGCCAGTAGTATAGATATAGCGGGGGGCACAGATACGCAGTATTTT

J: TRBJ2-5
size: -
V: TRBV7-2
D: TRBD2
CDR3: CASSSGLAVMETQYF
DNA: TGTGCCAGCAGCTCGGGACTAGCTGTAATGGAGACCCAGTACTTC

J: TRBJ2-7
size: few
V: TRBV10-1
D: TRBD1
CDR3: CASSEGQGAFYEQYF
DNA: TGCGCCAGCAGTGAAGGACAGGGGGCGTTCTACGAGCAGTACTTC

J: TRBJ1-6
size: -
V: TRBV19
D: TRBD1
CDR3: CASSILGGNSPLHF
DNA: TGTGCCAGTAGTATTTTAGGGGGCAATTCACCCCTCCACTTT

J: TRBJ2-3
size: -
V: TRBV4-1
D: -
CDR3: CASSLLGAGTDTQYF
DNA: TGCGCCAGCAGCCTGCTGGGGGCCGGCACAGATACGCAGTATTTT

J: TRBJ2-5
size: once
V: TRBV7-9
D: TRBD2
CDR3: CASSRAGEFLETQYF
DNA: TGTGCCAGCAGTCGAGCGGGGGAGTTTTTAGAGACCCAGTACTTC

J: TRBJ2-2
size: -
V: TRBV2
D: TRBD2
CDR3: CASSPLWGGEELFF
DNA: TGTGCCAGCAGCCCCTTATGGGGAGGGGAGGAGCTGTTTTTT

J: TRBJ1-1
size: -
V: TRBV7-9
D: -
CDR3: CASSLGQGGDTEAFF
DNA: TGTGCCAGCAGCTTGGGCCAGGGAGGGGACACTGAAGCTTTCTTT

J: TRBJ2-1
size: -
V: TRBV5-6
D: TRBD2
CDR3: CASSSLAGEDNEQFF
DNA: TGTGCCAGCAGCTCCCTAGCGGGAGAGGACAATGAGCAGTTCTTC

J: TRBJ2-7
size: -
V: TRBV3-1/TRBV3-2
D: TRBD1
CDR3: CASSQGAGGDEQYF
DNA: TGTGCCAGCAGCCAAGGTGCAGGGGGCGACGAGCAGTACTTC

J: TRBJ1-1
size: -
V: TRBV3-1/TRBV3-2
D: -
CDR3: CASSQQDISEAFF
DNA: TGTGCCAGCAGCCAACAGGACATCTCTGAAGCTTTCTTT

J: TRBJ2-5
size: -
V: TRBV24-1
D: TRBD1
CDR3: CATSDFKGAEETQYF
DNA: TGTGCCACCAGTGATTTTAAGGGGGCCGAAGAGACCCAGTACTTC

J: TRBJ1-5
size: -
V: TRBV6-2/TRBV6-3
D: -
CDR3: CASSEVGNQPQHF
DNA: TGTGCCAGCAGTGAGGTGGGCAATCAGCCCCAGCATTTT

J: TRBJ1-5
size: many
V: TRBV6-5
D: -
CDR3: CASRRGPMGNQPQHF
DNA: TGTGCCAGCAGGCGGGGACCCATGGGGAATCAGCCCCAGCATTTT

J: TRBJ1-5
size: -
V: TRBV10-3
D: -
CDR3: CAISPSGGENQPQHF
DNA: TGTGCCATCAGCCCCTCTGGGGGCGAAAATCAGCCCCAGCATTTT

J: TRBJ2-5
size: -
V: TRBV10-3
D: -
CDR3: CAISEGAGVETQYF
DNA: TGTGCCATCAGTGAGGGGGCTGGGGTGGAGACCCAGTACTTC

J: TRBJ2-1
size: -
V: TRBV21-1
D: -
CDR3: CAGGFGLAGHNEQFF
DNA: TGTGCGGGGGGTTTTGGACTAGCGGGCCACAATGAGCAGTTCTTC